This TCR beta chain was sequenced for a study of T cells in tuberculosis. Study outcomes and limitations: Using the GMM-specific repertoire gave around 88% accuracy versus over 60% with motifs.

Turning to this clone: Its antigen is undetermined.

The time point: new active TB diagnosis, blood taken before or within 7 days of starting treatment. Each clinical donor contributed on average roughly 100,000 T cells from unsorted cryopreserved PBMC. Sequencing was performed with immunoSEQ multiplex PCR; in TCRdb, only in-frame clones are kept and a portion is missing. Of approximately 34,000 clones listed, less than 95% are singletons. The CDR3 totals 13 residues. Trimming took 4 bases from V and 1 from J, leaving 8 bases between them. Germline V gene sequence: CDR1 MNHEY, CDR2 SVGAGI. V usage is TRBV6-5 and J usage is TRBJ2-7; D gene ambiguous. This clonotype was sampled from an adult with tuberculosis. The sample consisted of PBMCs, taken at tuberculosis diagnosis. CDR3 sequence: CASSFGPSYEQYV. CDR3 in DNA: TGTGCCAGCAGTTTTGGGCCGTCCTACGAGCAGTACGTC.